What follows are 4 T cell receptor beta chains derived from one specimen sequenced in a study of cytotoxic CD8 clonotypes in ibrutinib-treated CLL. Here immunoSEQ multiplex PCR was the method, and the copy in TCRdb shows in-frame clones only, minus some. The data show almost 250,000 clones, around three quarters seen once. Specimen: PBMCs, collected after 24 months of ibrutinib treatment. These receptors originate from a human donor with chronic lymphocytic leukemia.

This rearrangement joins TRBV19 to TRBJ1-5; a weak D match, TRBD1 (6 bases). Germline CDR1 is LNHDA and CDR2 is SQIVND (reference sequence). The CDR3 totals 14 residues. The V end lost 4 bases, the J end lost 7 bases, and 14 bases lay between the germline ends. The CDR3, as DNA: TGTGCCAGTAGTAAGACAGGACCCGGACAGCCCCAGCATTTT. It translates to CASSKTGPGQPQHF.

This chain links TRBV5-6 with TRBJ2-3; perhaps D is TRBD1 or TRBD2 (6 bases each). This CDR3 spans 17 amino acids. Between the trimmed V and J ends, which lost 2 bases and 5 bases, there was a span of 21 bases. Germline V gene lookup returns CDR1 SGHDT and CDR2 YYEEEE. The CDR3 DNA follows: TGTGCCAGCAGCTTAAAAAGAGGGGGAGGCGGTATAGATACGCAGTATTTT. Residues: CASSLKRGGGGIDTQYF. Together with reference TRBV5-6 and TRBJ2-3, the CDR3 gives the full variable domain: DAGVTQSPTHLIKTRGQQVTLRCSPKSGHDTVSWYQQALGQGPQFIFQYYEEEERQRGNFPDRFSGHQFPNYSSELNVNALLLGDSALYLCASSLKRGGGGIDTQYFGPGTRLTVL.

The chain has TRBV9 and TRBJ2-3, with D tentatively TRBD1 (6 bases). The V gene lost 4 bases and the J gene lost 2 bases, with 17 bases spanning the gap. Looked up from germline, CDR1 is SGDLS and CDR2 is YYNGEE. The CDR3 length is 16 residues. The CDR3 coding sequence is TGTGCCAGCAGCCCTCAGACAGGTCCTTACACAGATACGCAGTATTTT. It translates to CASSPQTGPYTDTQYF.

In its sample, this clone was seen a few times. The chain uses TRBV11-3 and TRBJ2-7; TRBD2 matches at 7 bases. The germline V gene has CDR1 SGHNT and CDR2 YENEEA. Germline trimming cut 2 bases from V and 1 base from J; bases unmatched to any gene: 2. The CDR3 has 14 residues. The CDR3 here is CASSLYGGSYEQYF. CDR3 nucleotides: TGTGCCAGCAGCTTATACGGGGGGTCCTACGAGCAGTACTTC.